One and the same sample provided the 18 T cell receptor beta chains below, sequenced in a study of T cell responses to AZD1222 COVID-19 vaccine. Sequenced by immunoSEQ multiplex PCR; TCRdb stores in-frame clones only, minus some. The sample has 100,000 to 150,000 clones, 90% seen once; the top ten hold about 4.5%. The sequenced sample was peripheral blood, obtained on day 0 of MenACWY control vaccination. The receptors were sampled from an adult in good health.

The rearrangement joins TRBV28 to TRBJ2-5; 7 nucleotides agree with TRBD1. The germline CDR1 and CDR2 sequences are MDHEN and SYDVKM. The length of the CDR3 is 15 residues. The V segment lost 2 bases and the J segment 2 bases; nucleotides outside the gene matches: 5. CDR3 amino acids: CASSLPSTGQETQYF. CDR3 DNA: TGTGCCAGCAGTTTACCCTCGACAGGGCAAGAGACCCAGTACTTC. The entire variable domain, with the rest obtained from reference TRBV28 and TRBJ2-5, is as follows: DVKVTQSSRYLVKRTGEKVFLECVQDMDHENMFWYRQDPGLGLRLIYFSYDVKMKEKGDIPEGYSVSREKKERFSLILESASTNQTSMYLCASSLPSTGQETQYFGPGTRLLVL.

This rearrangement joins TRBV10-2 to TRBJ1-2, with a possible D match to TRBD1 (5 bases). Germline V gives CDR1 WSHSY, CDR2 SAAADI. V lost 4 bases to trimming and J lost 4 bases, with 10 bases between them. There are 13 residues in the CDR3. The CDR3, as DNA: TGCGCCAGCAGTGCCTGGCAGGGCTATGGCTACACCTTC. The encoded protein is CASSAWQGYGYTF.

The chain employs TRBV7-9 and TRBJ2-5; TRBD1 aligns across 8 bases. V lost 5 bases, J lost 9 bases, and 17 bases stayed unmatched. The CDR3 extends over 16 amino acids. Germline V gene data show CDR1 as SEHNR and CDR2 as FQNEAQ (reference sequence). CDR3: CASSQGEQGAGPSQYF. The CDR3 DNA reads as TGTGCCAGCAGCCAAGGGGAGCAGGGGGCCGGGCCCTCCCAGTACTTC.

The V and J genes are TRBV27 and TRBJ2-5; 7 nucleotides agree with TRBD2. V trimming: 2 bases; J trimming: 1 base; junction bases outside the gene matches: 7. Looked up from germline, CDR1 is MNHEY and CDR2 is SMNVEV (reference sequence). The CDR3 consists of 16 residues. DNA for the CDR3: TGTGCCAGCAGTTTAGGGTCAGCGGGGATCCAAGAGACCCAGTACTTC. Its translation: CASSLGSAGIQETQYF.

The sample holds one count of this clone. The J gene is TRBJ1-6, the V gene TRBV28, with D perhaps matching TRBD1 (5 bases). Germline values: CDR1 MDHEN, CDR2 SYDVKM. Trimming removed 10 bases at V and 7 bases at J, with 17 bases between. The CDR3 is 14 amino acids. The CDR3, as DNA: TGTGCCACCCATGAGGGACGCTCGAATTCACCCCTCCACTTT. This codes for CATHEGRSNSPLHF.

The chain is built from TRBV2 and TRBJ2-5; the match to TRBD2 covers 12 bases. The CDR3 is 16 amino acids. Unmatched junction bases numbered 9, after V lost 7 bases and J lost 3 bases. CDR1 SNHLY and CDR2 FYNNEI come from the germline V gene. The CDR3 DNA is TGTGCCAGCAAGGCGACTAGCGGGGGCTATAAAGAGACCCAGTACTTC. Its translation: CASKATSGGYKETQYF.

The chain is built from TRBV19 and TRBJ1-2, with TRBD1 as a possible D gene (5 bases). Deletions cut 3 bases from V and 6 bases from J, with 8 bases between. Germline lookup yields CDR1 LNHDA and CDR2 SQIVND (reference sequence). The CDR3 contains 12 residues. CDR3 DNA sequence: TGTGCCAGTAGTATGACAGATAATGGCTACACCTTC. As protein: CASSMTDNGYTF.

This clone was detected a few times. The gene calls are TRBV7-2 and TRBJ2-4; TRBD2 matches 10 bases. The V gene end was trimmed by 4 bases and the J gene end by 5 bases; junction bases not matched to a gene: 5. Germline values: CDR1 SGHTA, CDR2 FQGNSA. The CDR3 extends over 15 amino acids. In DNA form, the CDR3 reads TGTGCCAGCAGCTCAAAGCGGGGGGGCCAAAACATTCAGTACTTC. This gives the protein CASSSKRGGQNIQYF.

The chain couples TRBV19 to TRBJ1-1; D remains unclear. This CDR3 is built from 17 residues. The germline V and J ends were trimmed by 1 base and 1 base, with 16 bases remaining between them. Germline CDR1 LNHDA, CDR2 SQIVND (reference sequence). The CDR3 DNA follows: TGTGCCAGTAGTATAGTAGTTCGTCTCTCCGGGAACACTGAAGCTTTCTTT. Encoded protein: CASSIVVRLSGNTEAFF.

The count of this clone is one. V is TRBV24-1 and J is TRBJ2-2; 8 positions match TRBD2. This CDR3 has 16 amino acids. The germline V gene has CDR1 KGHDR and CDR2 SFDVKD. V gave up 7 bases and J gave up 4 bases; unmatched junction bases: 10. The CDR3 bases are TGTGCCACCAGCCGTAGCGGGGCACGTACCACCGGGGAGCTGTTTTTT. Translation: CATSRSGARTTGELFF.

The chain uses TRBV19 and TRBJ2-6, with D unclear. Germline V lookup: CDR1 LNHDA, CDR2 SQIVND (reference sequence). This CDR3 has 15 residues. The CDR3 DNA sequence: TGTGGGGCCGGGCAGTCATTCTCTGGGGCCAACGTCCTGACTTTC. It yields the protein CGAGQSFSGANVLTF.

The gene calls are TRBV6-5 and TRBJ1-6; 8 nucleotides align to TRBD1. The CDR3 runs 14 residues. V trimming: 5 bases; J trimming: 6 bases; junction bases outside the gene matches: 3. Looked up from germline, CDR1 is MNHEY and CDR2 is SVGAGI. CDR3 DNA: TGTGCCAGCAGTAAGACAGGGGTTAATTCACCCCTCCACTTT. Amino acid sequence: CASSKTGVNSPLHF.

The chain couples TRBV5-1 to TRBJ2-2; no clear D. Germline CDR1 reads SGHRS; CDR2 reads YFSETQ. CDR3 size: 12 residues. V lost 7 bases and J 4 bases, leaving 8 bases between the germline ends. The CDR3 protein is CASRISTGELFF. The CDR3 DNA reads as TGCGCCAGCCGCATTTCCACCGGGGAGCTGTTTTTT. Full variable domain (rest looked up from reference TRBV5-1 and TRBJ2-2): KAGVTQTPRYLIKTRGQQVTLSCSPISGHRSVSWYQQTPGQGLQFLFEYFSETQRNKGNFPGRFSGRQFSNSRSEMNVSTLELGDSALYLCASRISTGELFFGEGSRLTVL.

This rearrangement joins TRBV7-4 to TRBJ1-2, with TRBD1 matching 8 bases. This CDR3 is 16 amino acids long. The junction had 8 bases not matched to a gene; V was cut back by 5 bases and J by 0 bases. Germline V lookup: CDR1 SGHVT, CDR2 SQSDAQ. CDR3 protein: CASSQRTGRTNYGYTF. The CDR3, as DNA: TGTGCCAGCAGCCAACGGACAGGGAGAACTAACTATGGCTACACCTTC.

This clone was observed a handful of times. The chain couples TRBV9 to TRBJ2-2, with 7 positions matching TRBD2. V lost 7 bases, J lost 7 bases, and 10 bases stayed unmatched. CDR3 size: 14 residues. Germline V CDR1 and CDR2: SGDLS, YYNGEE. The CDR3 bases are TGTGCCAGCCGATCTGATGCGGGAGTCGGGGAGCTGTTTTTT. This gives the protein CASRSDAGVGELFF.

A single count supports this clone. The chain recombines TRBV4-1 with TRBJ2-5, with D unresolved. The CDR3 extends over 13 amino acids. Germline V gives CDR1 MGHRA, CDR2 YSYEKL. Between the trimmed V and J ends, which lost 4 bases and 5 bases, there was a span of 11 bases. The CDR3 sequence is CASSLRLGETQYF. For the CDR3, the DNA is TGCGCCAGCAGCCTTCGGCTGGGGGAGACCCAGTACTTC.

This chain uses TRBV3-1 (or the pseudogene TRBV3-2) with TRBJ2-3; 10 bases line up with TRBD1. Germline CDR1 LGHDT, CDR2 YNNKEL (reference sequence). After removal of 1 base from V and 5 bases from J, the junction contained 18 bases not matched to a gene. This CDR3 spans 20 amino acids. The CDR3 bases are TGTGCCAGCAGCCAAGTAGGTCCGCGAGACAGGGGGCCCCGAAGAGATACGCAGTATTTT. Residues: CASSQVGPRDRGPRRDTQYF.

The chain is built from TRBV13 and TRBJ2-7; 8 bases fit TRBD1. CDR1 is PRHDT and CDR2 is FYEKMQ in the germline V gene (reference sequence). The CDR3 covers 14 residues. Losses at the gene ends were 4 bases for V and 7 bases for J; bases not matched to a gene: 9. CDR3 in DNA: TGTGCCAGCAGCTCCTGGACAGGGCGTTGGGAGCAGTACTTC. Its protein is CASSSWTGRWEQYF.